A selection of T cell receptor beta chains follows, all from one sample in a study of cytomegalovirus exposure and HLA in healthy donors. Some clones are missing from TCRdb's copy, which holds only in-frame ones; the method was immunoSEQ multiplex PCR. The sample includes just over 200,000 clones. Sequencing used PBMCs. Every receptor here comes from a girl aged 2 to 9 in good health and CMV-seropositive. Each CDR3 is given with its conserved first and last residue.

cdr3_length	v_call	j_call	cdr3_aa
13	TRBV30	TRBJ1-5	CAWSRGGEQPQHF
13	TRBV7-3	TRBJ2-7	CASSQGPLYEQYF
16	TRBV19	TRBJ1-2	CASSAWTGPRRYGYTF
17	TRBV4-1	TRBJ2-1	CASSQLAGGPPYNEQFF
11	TRBV29-1	TRBJ2-7	CSPYETYEQYF
14	TRBV15	TRBJ1-2	CATSRGGQGFGYTF
16	TRBV6-1	TRBJ2-3	CASSEGQGGGTDTQYF
16	TRBV6-1	TRBJ1-3	CASSETQWQVGNTIYF
15	TRBV19	TRBJ1-5	CASSIDRVTSQPQHF
14	TRBV10-3	TRBJ1-5	CAIWTGILNQPQHF
13	TRBV19	TRBJ1-1	CASRAGVGTEAFF
15	TRBV9	TRBJ1-2	CASSVTEDRIYGYTF
15	TRBV25-1	TRBJ2-1	CASSVRGGLYNEQFF
17	TRBV19	TRBJ2-2	CASRRGSGTGVTGELFF
18	TRBV5-1	TRBJ2-1	CASSHVLGSGRAENEQFF
20	TRBV7-3	TRBJ2-1	CASSPAGVWAGGRSYNEQFF
11	TRBV10-2	TRBJ1-1	CASSDGPGVFF
10	TRBV30	TRBJ1-1	CACRQAEAFF
14	TRBV7-8	TRBJ2-7	CASRSAGGSYEQYF
14	TRBV11-2	TRBJ2-1	CASSPQGFYNEQFF
14	TRBV5-1	TRBJ2-2	CASRGLENTGELFF
11	TRBV20-1	TRBJ1-2	CSAMTAGGYTF
12	TRBV5-4	TRBJ1-1	CASSLGSTEAFF
15	TRBV11-2	TRBJ2-7	CASSPGTSGPYEQYF
18	TRBV28	TRBJ2-6	CASSAPGLSSSGANVLTF
12	TRBV10-3	TRBJ1-2	CAIRGYRDGYTF